These T cell receptor beta chains were read from a single sample in a study of cytomegalovirus exposure and HLA in healthy donors. Produced via immunoSEQ multiplex PCR; TCRdb's table is partial and in-frame only. This specimen shows roughly 190,000 clones; the ten leading clones hold 6.5%. The specimen was PBMCs. These receptors all stem from a man between 25 and 39 years old in good health and CMV-seronegative. Both conserved end residues are part of each CDR3. The D gene is left open where the match is weak.

TRBJ2-7,TRBV29-1,TRBD2,TGCAGCGTTGTTACTAGCGGGGCGCCCTACGAGCAGTACTTC,CSVVTSGAPYEQYF
TRBJ2-1,TRBV7-7,-,TGTGCCAGCAGTCCCGCCTTGGAGGACGCGTGGCAGTTCTTC,CASSPALEDAWQFF
TRBJ2-5,TRBV9,TRBD2,TGTGCCAGCAGCGCCGAGCGGGGGGGCTTTCAAGAGACCCAGTACTTC,CASSAERGGFQETQYF
TRBJ1-5,TRBV9,-,TGTGCCAGCAGCCCCTGGAGGGGACCGTGGCAGCCCCAGCATTTT,CASSPWRGPWQPQHF
TRBJ2-7,TRBV6-5,-,TGTGCCAGCTGTGGGCCGAGCTACGAGCAGTACTTC,CASCGPSYEQYF
TRBJ2-7,TRBV5-4,-,TGTGCCAGCAGCCCGGCAGGGGACAACGAGCAGTACTTC,CASSPAGDNEQYF
TRBJ2-4,TRBV11-2,-,TGTGCCAGCAGCTTAAGCCCGTCCAAAAACATTCAGTACTTC,CASSLSPSKNIQYF
TRBJ2-2,TRBV18,TRBD1,TGTGCCAGCTCACCAGACAGGGGCGGTACCGGGGAGCTGTTTTTT,CASSPDRGGTGELFF
TRBJ1-2,TRBV6-5,-,TGTGCCAGCAGTCAACGACAGACGAGAGACTATGGCTACACCTTC,CASSQRQTRDYGYTF
TRBJ2-3,TRBV2,TRBD2,TGTGCCAGCAGGTCAGCGGGAGGTGCAGATACGCAGTATTTT,CASRSAGGADTQYF
TRBJ2-7,TRBV5-1,-,TGCGCCAGCAGCCTCCCGAGGGAGGTAACTTCATACGAGCAGTACTTC,CASSLPREVTSYEQYF
TRBJ2-5,TRBV30,-,TGTGCCTGGAGTTCGGGGTCCGTCCCCTATACCCAGTACTTC,CAWSSGSVPYTQYF
TRBJ2-1,TRBV4-3,-,TGCGCCAGCAGCCAAGAGAGGGCCCGCCGCCCAGGAGTCTACAATGAGCAGTTCTTC,CASSQERARRPGVYNEQFF
TRBJ2-6,TRBV5-4,TRBD1,TGTGCCAGCGGGCCGGGACAGGGGGCCAACGTCCTGACTTTC,CASGPGQGANVLTF
TRBJ2-7,TRBV5-1,TRBD2,TGCGCCAGCAGCTTGGCGGCTAGCGGGGGCCCCATCTACGAGCAGTACTTC,CASSLAASGGPIYEQYF
TRBJ1-1,TRBV6-6,TRBD1,TGTGCCAGCAGTCCCACGGACAGGGGGCTTGAAGCTTTCTTT,CASSPTDRGLEAFF
TRBJ1-1,TRBV7-8,TRBD1,TGTGCCAGCAGCTTGACAGGGGGCACTGAAGCTTTCTTT,CASSLTGGTEAFF
TRBJ2-1,TRBV19,TRBD2,TGTGCCAGTAGTATAGTCCCAGGACTAGCGGGATCCTACAATGAGCAGTTCTTC,CASSIVPGLAGSYNEQFF
TRBJ1-6,TRBV4-3,TRBD1,TGCGCCAGCAGCCAAGAGTTAATTGGGGACAGCTCCTCCTCACCCCTCCACTTT,CASSQELIGDSSSSPLHF
TRBJ1-4,TRBV2,TRBD1,TGTGCCAGCAGTGAAGCTCTGTCGGGACAGGGAAATGAAAAACTGTTTTTT,CASSEALSGQGNEKLFF
TRBJ1-4,TRBV30,-,TGTGCCTGGGGTCGGGGGACTAATGAAAAACTGTTTTTT,CAWGRGTNEKLFF
TRBJ1-4,TRBV7-9,-,TGTGCCAGCAGCTTAGGGGGGTTCGGGGGAAAACTGTTTTTT,CASSLGGFGGKLFF
TRBJ2-1,TRBV6-6,TRBD2,TGTGCCAGCAGGGTGCGGGAGAGGCACAATGAGCAGTTCTTC,CASRVRERHNEQFF
TRBJ2-6,TRBV28,TRBD1,TGTGCCAGCAGTCCACCTCGCCCCGGACAGGGCACTGGGGCCAACGTCCTGACTTTC,CASSPPRPGQGTGANVLTF
TRBJ2-1,TRBV7-2,TRBD2,TGTGCCAGCAGCCCCGAGGGCCGGGAGGGCAATGAGCAGTTCTTC,CASSPEGREGNEQFF
TRBJ2-2,TRBV5-4,TRBD2,TGTGCCAGCAGCCCGGGACTAGCGGGAACGAACACCGGGGAGCTGTTTTTT,CASSPGLAGTNTGELFF